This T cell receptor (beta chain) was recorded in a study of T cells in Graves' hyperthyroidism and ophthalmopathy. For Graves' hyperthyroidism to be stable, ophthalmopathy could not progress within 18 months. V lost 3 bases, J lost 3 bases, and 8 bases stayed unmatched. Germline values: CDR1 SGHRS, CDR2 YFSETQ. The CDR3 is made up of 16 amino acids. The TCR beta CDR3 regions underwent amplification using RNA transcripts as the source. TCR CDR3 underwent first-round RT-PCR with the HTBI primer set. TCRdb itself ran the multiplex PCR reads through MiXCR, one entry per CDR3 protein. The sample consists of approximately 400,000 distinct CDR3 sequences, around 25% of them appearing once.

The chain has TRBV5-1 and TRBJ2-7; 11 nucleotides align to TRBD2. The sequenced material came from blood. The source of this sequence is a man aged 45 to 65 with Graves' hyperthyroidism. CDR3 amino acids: CASSSKLAGEVYEQYF. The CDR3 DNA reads TGCGCCAGCAGCTCCAAACTAGCGGGAGAGGTCTACGAGCAGTACTTC.